This T cell receptor beta chain comes out of a study of spatial heterogeneity in lung cancer. Study overall: The study consistently detected more beta-chain than alpha-chain sequences.

This CDR3 is built from 13 residues. V was pared by 0 bases and J by 8 bases, with 10 bases between. Germline lookup yields CDR1 LNHNV and CDR2 YYDKDF (reference sequence). Findings and caveats of the study: Tumor TCRs that were ubiquitous and expanded showed up in blood more at resection than follow-up.

TCRdb reprocessed the 5' RACE reads via MiXCR and lists one record per CDR3 protein. The data contain about 82,000 distinct CDR3 sequences, over 10% of them singletons. Time point here: sample taken at primary tumor resection. Unsorted whole RNA samples from tumor, nontumor lung or frozen PBMC were sequenced. This clonotype was seen a handful of times. Its antigen is currently unknown. Source: PBMCs, taken at surgery. The chain carries TRBV15 and TRBJ1-1; a weak D match, TRBD1 (5 bases). The TCR originated in a male donor with early-stage non-small cell lung cancer. CDR3 region: CATSREDPGEAFF. The CDR3 region has the DNA TGTGCCACCAGCAGAGAAGACCCAGGGGAAGCTTTCTTT.